This passage covers 9 T cell receptor beta chains from one sample sequenced in a study of blood T cell repertoires in COVID-19. Only in-frame clones appear in the TCRdb table, and some are missing; sequencing was by immunoSEQ multiplex PCR. The sample records fewer than 200,000 clones, roughly 80% being singletons. Sequenced material: peripheral blood. These TCRs come from a woman in her 70s with acute or convalescent COVID-19.

The CDR3 nucleotides read TGTGCCAGCAGCCCCCGCGCAGGGGTTTCCTACGAGCAGTACTTC. Its protein is CASSPRAGVSYEQYF. The gene calls are TRBV5-6 and TRBJ2-7, with D tentatively TRBD1 (6 bases). V lost 4 bases to trimming and J lost 1 base, with 15 bases between them. CDR3 length: 15 residues. The germline V gene encodes CDR1 SGHDT and CDR2 YYEEEE.

The chain employs TRBV18 and TRBJ2-5; possible D gene TRBD1, 7 bases. CDR1 and CDR2 from the germline V gene are KGHSH and LQKENI. With 4 bases removed from V and 2 bases from J, the gap between germline ends came to 26 bases. The CDR3 runs to 19 residues. CDR3 residues: CASSRQTGRTGTFQETQYF. DNA for the CDR3: TGTGCCAGCTCACGACAGACAGGGCGGACTGGGACTTTTCAAGAGACCCAGTACTTC.

This rearrangement joins TRBV2 to TRBJ1-2; no clear D gene. Trimming shortened V by 1 base and J by 8 bases, and 8 bases separated the two germline ends. Looked up from germline, CDR1 is SNHLY and CDR2 is FYNNEI. CDR3 length: 12 residues. The CDR3: CASSEDAGGYTF. The CDR3 DNA sequence: TGTGCCAGCAGTGAAGATGCAGGAGGCTACACCTTC.

The chain employs TRBV9 and TRBJ1-4, with unresolved D. Germline values: CDR1 SGDLS, CDR2 YYNGEE. V was cut by 0 bases and J by 0 bases, with 9 bases left in between. This CDR3 comprises 16 residues. CDR3 sequence (DNA): TGTGCCAGCAGCGTAGGGCCCCTCGCAACTAATGAAAAACTGTTTTTT. Its protein product is CASSVGPLATNEKLFF. The full variable domain, its missing parts supplied by reference TRBV9 and TRBJ1-4, is DSGVTQTPKHLITATGQRVTLRCSPRSGDLSVYWYQQSLDQGLQFLIQYYNGEERAKGNILERFSAQQFPDLHSELNLSSLELGDSALYFCASSVGPLATNEKLFFGSGTQLSVL.

In DNA, the CDR3 is TGTGCCAGCAGCGTAGTGCCACGCCCTACTCGGGATTCACCCCTCCACTTT. Its protein is CASSVVPRPTRDSPLHF. The chain joins TRBV9 to TRBJ1-6; D not resolved. This CDR3 is built from 17 residues. The V end was cut by 0 bases, the J end by 8 bases, with 18 bases between. Germline assignment: CDR1 SGDLS and CDR2 YYNGEE. The variable domain in full, completed from reference TRBV9 and TRBJ1-6, reads DSGVTQTPKHLITATGQRVTLRCSPRSGDLSVYWYQQSLDQGLQFLIQYYNGEERAKGNILERFSAQQFPDLHSELNLSSLELGDSALYFCASSVVPRPTRDSPLHFGNGTRLTVT.

The CDR3, as DNA: TGTGCCAGCAGCCAAGACCGGCAGGGCCATGAGCAGTTCTTC. It codes for CASSQDRQGHEQFF. This rearrangement joins TRBV3-1 (or the pseudogene TRBV3-2) to TRBJ2-1; a possible D gene is TRBD1 (5 bases). The CDR3 runs to 14 residues. CDR1 is LGHDT, CDR2 YNNKEL, per germline (reference sequence). V shed 0 bases and J shed 8 bases, with 11 bases lying between them.

The count of this clone is one. This rearrangement joins TRBV6-5 to TRBJ1-1; 7 bases match TRBD1. Per the germline V gene, CDR1 is MNHEY and CDR2 is SVGAGI. The J segment lost 0 bases and the V segment lost 8 bases, leaving 3 bases of the junction unmatched. This CDR3 region has 13 residues. CDR3 loop: CASYDRVNTEAFF. CDR3 nucleotide sequence: TGTGCCAGCTACGACAGGGTGAACACTGAAGCTTTCTTT.

This sequence joins TRBV19 and TRBJ1-5, with 8 bases fitting TRBD1. J was trimmed by 4 bases and V by 3 bases; bases with no gene match: 8. There are 16 residues in the CDR3. The germline gives CDR1 LNHDA, CDR2 SQIVND (reference sequence). The CDR3 reads CASSIGGQGANQPQHF. The CDR3 nucleotides are TGTGCCAGTAGTATCGGTGGACAGGGTGCGAATCAGCCCCAGCATTTT.

The chain joins TRBV6-5 to TRBJ1-2, with 8 bases fitting TRBD1. Germline trimming cut 5 bases from V and 2 bases from J; bases unmatched to any gene: 4. Per the germline V gene, CDR1 is MNHEY and CDR2 is SVGAGI. The CDR3 is 14 residues long. CDR3 loop: CASSRQGTNYGYTF. The CDR3 coding sequence is TGTGCCAGCAGTCGACAGGGGACGAACTATGGCTACACCTTC.